Each of the 23 T cell receptor beta chains below was sequenced from the same sample in a study of CD8+ T cells in alopecia areata. cDNA prepared by RNA extraction and subsequent reverse transcription served as the template for sequencing. The assay was immunoSEQ multiplex PCR, and TCRdb's table has in-frame clones only and misses some. Here the sample spans 120,000 to 150,000 clones, 62% being singletons. Sequencing used CD8+ T cells sorted from blood. These receptor sequences come from a human donor in good health.

This clone was observed a few times. The V and J genes are TRBV29-1 and TRBJ2-3, with a tentative D call TRBD1 (5 bases). Germline V gives CDR1 SQVTM, CDR2 ANQGSEA. V gave up 7 bases and J gave up 2 bases, with 13 bases separating them. This CDR3 comprises 13 residues. The CDR3 nucleotides are TGCAGCGCGAAGGGGTACAACACAGATACGCAGTATTTT. This sequence encodes CSAKGYNTDTQYF.

A single count supports this clone. V and J are TRBV27 and TRBJ2-1, with D hard to call. CDR1 and CDR2 (germline): MNHEY, SMNVEV (reference sequence). The V gene lost 5 bases and the J gene lost 0 bases, with 20 bases spanning the gap. There are 18 residues in the CDR3. The CDR3 loop reads CASSNRPHPESSYNEQFF. CDR3 DNA sequence: TGTGCCAGCAGTAACCGCCCCCATCCTGAGAGCTCCTACAATGAGCAGTTCTTC.

The chain employs TRBV4-1 and TRBJ2-4; 8 bases fit TRBD1. With 0 bases clipped from V and 1 base from J, the junction kept 5 bases outside the gene matches. Germline V lookup: CDR1 MGHRA, CDR2 YSYEKL. CDR3 length equals 17 residues. CDR3 protein: CASSQDGTGLAKNIQYF. The DNA of the CDR3 is TGCGCCAGCAGCCAAGATGGGACAGGCCTTGCCAAAAACATTCAGTACTTC.

A few counts support this clone. This sample includes further DNA sequences coding for the same CDR3. The rearrangement links TRBV29-1 to TRBJ2-2, with no clear D. The CDR3 covers 12 residues. Germline-derived CDR1 and CDR2 are SQVTM and ANQGSEA. Trimming shortened V by 4 bases and J by 4 bases, and 7 bases separated the two germline ends. The CDR3 loop is CSVGGFTGELFF. CDR3 DNA sequence: TGCAGCGTTGGCGGATTCACCGGGGAGCTGTTTTTT.

This clone was detected only a few times. The V call is TRBV7-9, the J call TRBJ2-7; the D gene is possibly TRBD1 (7 bases). The germline V gene has CDR1 SEHNR and CDR2 FQNEAQ (reference sequence). The CDR3 length is 16 residues. The V and J ends lost 5 bases and 0 bases respectively, with 17 bases between them. The CDR3 DNA is TGTGCCAGCAGCCGATTGGGGGGACAGAGCTCCTACGAGCAGTACTTC. The encoded protein is CASSRLGGQSSYEQYF.

The chain has TRBV28 and TRBJ2-7; 15 bases fit TRBD2. V trimming: 6 bases; J trimming: 5 bases; junction bases outside the gene matches: 2. Germline V gives CDR1 MDHEN, CDR2 SYDVKM. The CDR3 is 14 residues long. The CDR3 region is CASRGLAGGHEQYF. The CDR3 nucleotides read TGTGCCAGCAGGGGACTAGCGGGAGGCCACGAGCAGTACTTC.

As concerns this clone: The sample contains more than one DNA sequence encoding this CDR3. V gene TRBV29-1 combines with J gene TRBJ1-1; 7 bases fit TRBD1. This CDR3 spans 11 amino acids. V lost 6 bases, J lost 5 bases, and 3 bases stayed unmatched. Germline values: CDR1 SQVTM, CDR2 ANQGSEA. CDR3 loop: CSVRGRTEAFF. The CDR3 DNA follows: TGCAGCGTCAGGGGGAGAACTGAAGCTTTCTTT.

The chain carries TRBV29-1 and TRBJ2-7, with TRBD2 matching 8 bases. Germline assignment: CDR1 SQVTM and CDR2 ANQGSEA. Losses at the gene ends were 0 bases for V and 3 bases for J; bases not matched to a gene: 10. This CDR3 is 16 amino acids long. The CDR3 nucleotides read TGCAGCGTTGAAGAATTCAACGGGAGGGTTGGCTACGAGCAGTACTTC. Amino acids: CSVEEFNGRVGYEQYF.

The V call is TRBV6-5, the J call TRBJ2-1, with no clear D. Germline V gene lookup returns CDR1 MNHEY and CDR2 SVGAGI. This CDR3 comprises 13 residues. Trimming left V 0 bases short and J 7 bases short, with 7 bases between. CDR3 loop: CASSYSNGNEQFF. The CDR3 DNA reads TGTGCCAGCAGTTACTCGAACGGGAATGAGCAGTTCTTC.

This chain uses TRBV10-3 with TRBJ1-2; perhaps TRBD1 as D (5 bases). The V end was cut by 0 bases, the J end by 5 bases, with 16 bases between. This CDR3 comprises 16 residues. In germline, CDR1 is ENHRY, CDR2 SYGVKD. As DNA, the CDR3 is TGTGCCATCAGTGAGTCGGGGCAGGGTTACGTTTATGGCTACACCTTC. Translation: CAISESGQGYVYGYTF.

This clone was seen a handful of times. J is TRBJ2-6 and V is TRBV29-1; D assignment may be TRBD1 or TRBD2 (5 bases each). Germline V lookup: CDR1 SQVTM, CDR2 ANQGSEA. The CDR3 is 14 residues long. V lost 7 bases to trimming and J lost 2 bases, with 12 bases between them. The CDR3 nucleotides are TGCAGCGCTGGGGGTCTAGCTGGGGCCAACGTCCTGACTTTC. Its translation is CSAGGLAGANVLTF.

V is TRBV13 and J is TRBJ1-3; D unresolved. The CDR3 length is 14 residues. The germline V and J ends were trimmed by 0 bases and 4 bases, with 7 bases remaining between them. The germline V gene has CDR1 PRHDT and CDR2 FYEKMQ (reference sequence). This CDR3 reads CASSLGGSGNTIYF. The CDR3 nucleotides read TGTGCCAGCAGCTTAGGAGGGTCCGGAAACACCATATATTTT.

DNA for the CDR3: TGTGCCAGCACCCGAAGGGTATACGAGCAGTACTTC. Translation: CASTRRVYEQYF. The chain joins TRBV6-6 to TRBJ2-7; D remains ambiguous. CDR1 is MNHNY and CDR2 is SVGAGI in the germline V gene (reference sequence). The V end was cut by 7 bases, the J end by 4 bases, with 11 bases between. The CDR3 is made up of 12 amino acids.

The genes are TRBV7-9 and TRBJ2-1, with unresolved D. The V end was cut by 5 bases, the J end by 5 bases, with 10 bases between. CDR1 is SEHNR, CDR2 FQNEAQ, per germline (reference sequence). The CDR3 consists of 13 residues. The CDR3 DNA is TGTGCCAGCAGCCTCCCCACCAACAATGAGCAGTTCTTC. The encoded protein is CASSLPTNNEQFF.

The chain recombines TRBV7-9 with TRBJ2-7; possible D gene TRBD1, 5 bases. In germline, CDR1 is SEHNR, CDR2 FQNEAQ (reference sequence). This CDR3 has 14 amino acids. V was pared by 2 bases and J by 3 bases, with 11 bases between. CDR3 bases: TGTGCCAGCAGCTTATCAGGGTTCATCTACGAGCAGTACTTC. Its translation: CASSLSGFIYEQYF. Using reference TRBV7-9 and TRBJ2-7 for the parts outside the CDR3, the full variable domain is DTGVSQNPRHKITKRGQNVTFRCDPISEHNRLYWYRQTLGQGPEFLTYFQNEAQLEKSRLLSDRFSAERPKGSFSTLEIQRTEQGDSAMYLCASSLSGFIYEQYFGPGTRLTVT.

V and J are TRBV29-1 and TRBJ2-7, with unresolved D. This CDR3 spans 12 amino acids. CDR1 and CDR2 from the germline V gene are SQVTM and ANQGSEA. The V gene lost 1 base and the J gene lost 6 bases, with 10 bases spanning the gap. This CDR3 reads CSVEVGLGEQYF. As DNA, the CDR3 is TGCAGCGTTGAAGTGGGGTTGGGCGAGCAGTACTTC.

The genes are TRBV2 and TRBJ2-5; TRBD1 or TRBD2 may be the D gene (5 bases each). From germline, CDR1 is SNHLY and CDR2 FYNNEI. The CDR3 runs 14 residues. Trimming took 7 bases from V and 5 from J, leaving 17 bases between them. The DNA of the CDR3 is TGTGCCAGCATGGGGACCTCGGCTAAGGAGACCCAGTACTTC. The encoded protein is CASMGTSAKETQYF.

The J gene is TRBJ2-1, the V gene TRBV2, with TRBD2 identical over 13 bases. The germline CDR1 and CDR2 sequences are SNHLY and FYNNEI. V shed 7 bases, J shed 6 bases, and the junction held 6 bases outside the gene matches. This CDR3 comprises 15 residues. CDR3 in DNA: TGTGCCAGCAAGGAACGGACTAGCGGGAGCAATGAGCAGTTCTTC. Protein product: CASKERTSGSNEQFF.

This chain links TRBV10-2 with TRBJ2-1; the match to TRBD2 covers 13 bases. Germline CDR1 reads WSHSY; CDR2 reads SAAADI. V lost 5 bases, J lost 7 bases, and 8 bases stayed unmatched. This CDR3 comprises 16 residues. CDR3 nucleotides: TGCGCCAGCAGTAACCAACTAGCGGGAGGGCCGAATGAGCAGTTCTTC. Its protein product is CASSNQLAGGPNEQFF.

This chain uses TRBV25-1 with TRBJ2-1; D might be TRBD2 (5 bases). CDR1 and CDR2 (germline): MGHDK, SYGVNS. Trimming took 5 bases from V and 6 from J, leaving 8 bases between them. There are 12 residues in the CDR3. CDR3 amino acids: CASSHSGNEQFF. In DNA form, the CDR3 reads TGTGCCAGCAGTCACAGCGGCAATGAGCAGTTCTTC.

The V call is TRBV25-1, the J call TRBJ1-4, with TRBD1 matching over 10 bases. CDR1 MGHDK and CDR2 SYGVNS come from the germline V gene. The CDR3 spans 16 residues. V lost 3 bases, J lost 8 bases, and 9 bases stayed unmatched. CDR3 nucleotide sequence: TGTGCCAGCAGTGATGACAGGGGGCGGCGGTCGGAAAAACTGTTTTTT. Its translation: CASSDDRGRRSEKLFF.

The chain carries TRBV18 and TRBJ1-5, with D tentatively TRBD1 (5 bases). The ends were cut back, 2 bases at V and 9 bases at J, with 14 bases in the middle. Germline V gene data show CDR1 as KGHSH and CDR2 as LQKENI. CDR3 size: 14 residues. The CDR3 sequence: CASSPERGLGPQHF. CDR3 sequence (DNA): TGTGCCAGCTCACCAGAGAGGGGATTGGGGCCCCAGCATTTT.

The V and J genes are TRBV29-1 and TRBJ2-7; D not certain. Per the germline V gene, CDR1 is SQVTM and CDR2 is ANQGSEA. The CDR3 length is 11 residues. Between the trimmed V and J ends, which lost 6 bases and 5 bases, there was a span of 11 bases. The CDR3 spells CSVDGRNEQYF. The CDR3 DNA reads as TGCAGCGTGGATGGGCGTAACGAGCAGTACTTC.